This T cell receptor (beta chain) was captured in a study of blood T cell repertoires in COVID-19. Overall study context: Specimens from acute and convalescent COVID-19 originated in the United States, Italy and Spain. Nucleic acid was either cDNA or gDNA, and it came from T cells, B-cell-depleted T cells, or PBMCs.

Authors' data handling: Estimates of nucleated cell counts were drawn from the amplification of reference gene primers. Generated by immunoSEQ multiplex PCR, the TCRdb table keeps only in-frame clones and is missing some. V, J and clone size are taken as reported in that table, and D and trimming were inferred from the DNA itself. Of about 120,000 clones in the sample, approximately 80% are singletons; the top ten hold around 0.77%. Trimming removed 6 bases at V and 7 bases at J, with 8 bases between. This CDR3 has 11 residues. Germline assignment: CDR1 MGHDK and CDR2 SYGVNS. This clone showed up just once.

This TCR came from a woman in her seventies with acute or convalescent COVID-19. The V call is TRBV25-1, the J call TRBJ2-3; the D is unclear. Sequenced: peripheral blood. CDR3 loop: CASRFLNTQYF. CDR3 DNA sequence: TGTGCCAGCAGGTTTTTAAATACGCAGTATTTT.